What follows are 10 T cell receptor beta chains derived from one specimen sequenced in a study of human T cells and chemical hapten exposure (dated by TCRdb to the early 2020s). The library was generated by RACE. TCRdb shows the sequencer as NextSeq 500. The public reads were run again by TCRdb, first through fastp at Q25 and then through MiXCR, and only productive beta chains were kept. CDR3 protein duplicates are merged, each entry listing the most common genes and DNA. The sample profile shows 330,000 or so distinct CDR3 sequences; around 6% of them were found once. 5% to 6% of the sample rests with the top ten. Per the publication, the time point label means: patch test 2, 6 weeks after DPC sensitization. What the treatment or condition label conveys for this sample: therapeutic diphenylcyclopropenone sensitization with weekly scalp DPC. The sample here was whole blood, taken in connection with sensitization to the hapten diphenylcyclopropenone (DPC). Receptors were obtained from a woman between 18 and 30 years old with alopecia areata. Some clones in this sample may be carry-over from other donors' samples.

The chain is built from TRBV11-1 and TRBJ2-5; D assignment may be TRBD1 or TRBD2 (5 bases each). The V and J ends lost 5 bases and 3 bases respectively, with 13 bases between them. The germline V gene has CDR1 SGHAT and CDR2 FQDESV (reference sequence). This CDR3 contains 14 residues. The CDR3 DNA reads as TGTGCCAGCAGCCGCCGGGACCACAAAGAGACCCAGTACTTC. Protein product: CASSRRDHKETQYF. Based on the CDR3 plus reference TRBV11-1 and TRBJ2-5, the full variable domain is EAEVAQSPRYKITEKSQAVAFWCDPISGHATLYWYRQILGQGPELLVQFQDESVVDDSQLPKDRFSAERLKGVDSTLKIQPAELGDSAMYLCASSRRDHKETQYFGPGTRLLVL.

This clonotype was recorded a few times. The J gene is TRBJ2-5, the V gene TRBV27; 10 bases fit TRBD2. The CDR3 runs 18 residues. CDR1 and CDR2 from the germline V gene are MNHEY and SMNVEV (reference sequence). The ends lost 1 base at V and 9 bases at J; junction bases unmatched: 17. The CDR3, as DNA: TGTGCCAGCAGTTTATATCCGGGGGCTAGCGGGGGCCCGGGGGCCCAGTACTTC. It is translated as CASSLYPGASGGPGAQYF.

V and J are TRBV5-1 and TRBJ1-1; 7 bases fit TRBD1. V dropped 5 bases and J dropped 3; count of bases not matched to a gene: 7. Germline assignment: CDR1 SGHRS and CDR2 YFSETQ. The CDR3 consists of 14 residues. The CDR3 nucleotides are TGCGCCAGCAGAGTACAGGGGTCCGACACTGAAGCTTTCTTT. As protein: CASRVQGSDTEAFF.

The sample holds a few counts of this clonotype. The chain uses TRBV4-2 and TRBJ1-1, with 7 bases lining up with TRBD1. Germline V lookup: CDR1 LGHNA, CDR2 YNFKEQ. J gave up 8 bases and V 1 base, and 10 bases lay outside the gene matches. This CDR3 has 15 residues. The CDR3 is CASSQATGIVDEAFF. CDR3 sequence (DNA): TGTGCCAGCAGCCAAGCGACAGGGATTGTGGACGAAGCTTTCTTT.

This clonotype was picked up many times. J is TRBJ2-5 and V is TRBV12-3 or TRBV12-4; D assignment may be TRBD1 or TRBD2 (5 bases each). Trimming cost V 4 bases and J 4 bases, with 13 bases left between them. The CDR3 consists of 14 residues. CDR3 nucleotide sequence: TGTGCCAGCAGTTCCCAGTGGGGGTCAGAGACCCAGTACTTC. It encodes CASSSQWGSETQYF.

The sample holds a few counts of this clonotype. J is TRBJ2-3 and V is TRBV29-1, with unresolved D. Trimming pared 3 bases from V and 2 bases from J, leaving 12 bases between. Germline CDR1 is SQVTM and CDR2 is ANQGSEA. The CDR3 sequence is 14 residues long. CDR3 sequence: CSVEGLSPTDTQYF. The CDR3 nucleotides read TGCAGCGTTGAGGGCCTCTCCCCCACAGATACGCAGTATTTT.

Here the CDR3 reads CASSIQGRGNYEQYF. The CDR3, as DNA: TGTGCCAGCAGCATACAGGGACGGGGGAACTACGAGCAGTACTTC. The chain carries TRBV3-1 and TRBJ2-7; D is tentatively TRBD1 or TRBD2 (6 bases each). The CDR3 is made up of 15 amino acids. Trimming removed 5 bases at V and 3 bases at J, with 17 bases between. Germline CDR1 reads LGHDT; CDR2 reads YNNKEL (reference sequence).

This clonotype was detected ten times or more. The V call is TRBV6-4, the J call TRBJ2-3, with 10 nucleotides matching TRBD2. The trim removed 6 bases at V and 4 bases at J, leaving 4 bases unmatched. The CDR3 sequence is 14 residues long. CDR1 is MRHNA and CDR2 is SNTAGT in the germline V gene. The CDR3: CASSESGGADTQYF. CDR3 coding DNA: TGTGCCAGCAGCGAGAGCGGGGGGGCAGATACGCAGTATTTT.

The chain recombines TRBV7-2 with TRBJ2-3; D assignment may be TRBD1 or TRBD2 (5 bases each). The CDR3 runs to 17 residues. Deletions cut 1 base from V and 0 bases from J, with 14 bases between. The germline V gene has CDR1 SGHTA and CDR2 FQGNSA. The CDR3 nucleotides read TGTGCCAGCAGCTTAGGTGGACGGGGCACCAGCACAGATACGCAGTATTTT. As protein: CASSLGGRGTSTDTQYF.

This clonotype appeared a few times. The chain employs TRBV28 and TRBJ1-2; 8 nucleotides line up with TRBD1. J gave up 3 bases and V 3 bases, and 3 bases lay outside the gene matches. Germline V CDR1 and CDR2: MDHEN, SYDVKM. This CDR3 is 14 amino acids long. The CDR3 spells CASSFQGADYGYTF. The CDR3 region has the DNA TGTGCCAGCAGTTTTCAGGGGGCGGACTATGGCTACACCTTC.